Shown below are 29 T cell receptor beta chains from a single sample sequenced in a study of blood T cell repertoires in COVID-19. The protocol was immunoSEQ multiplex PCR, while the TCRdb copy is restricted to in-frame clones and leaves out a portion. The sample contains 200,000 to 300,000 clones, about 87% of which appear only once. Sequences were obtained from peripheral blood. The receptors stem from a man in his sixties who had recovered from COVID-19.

In DNA form, the CDR3 reads TGTGCCGCGATGACCGGGACTTCCTACGAGCAGTACTTC. Its translation is CAAMTGTSYEQYF. The chain employs TRBV10-3 and TRBJ2-7, with D possibly TRBD2 on 6 matching bases. The CDR3 is 13 amino acids. Trimming cost V 11 bases and J 1 base, with 15 bases left between them. The germline gives CDR1 ENHRY, CDR2 SYGVKD.

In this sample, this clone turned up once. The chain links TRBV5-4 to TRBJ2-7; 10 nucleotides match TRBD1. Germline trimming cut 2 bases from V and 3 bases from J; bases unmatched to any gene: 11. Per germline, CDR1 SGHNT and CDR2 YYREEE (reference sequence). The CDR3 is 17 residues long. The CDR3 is CASSFKTPGQGFYEQYF. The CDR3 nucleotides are TGTGCCAGCAGCTTCAAAACCCCGGGACAGGGGTTCTACGAGCAGTACTTC.

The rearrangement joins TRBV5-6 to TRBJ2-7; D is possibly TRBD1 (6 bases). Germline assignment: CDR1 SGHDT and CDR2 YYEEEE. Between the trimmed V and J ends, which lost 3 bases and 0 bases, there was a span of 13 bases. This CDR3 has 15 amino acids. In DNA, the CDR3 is TGTGCCAGCAGCTCTCCGGGACAATCCTCCTACGAGCAGTACTTC. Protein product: CASSSPGQSSYEQYF.

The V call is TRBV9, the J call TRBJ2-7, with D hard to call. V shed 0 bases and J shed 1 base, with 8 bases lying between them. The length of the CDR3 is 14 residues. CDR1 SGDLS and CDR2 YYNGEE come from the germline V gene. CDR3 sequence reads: CASSVGTVSYEQYF. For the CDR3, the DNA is TGTGCCAGCAGCGTAGGAACGGTTTCCTACGAGCAGTACTTC.

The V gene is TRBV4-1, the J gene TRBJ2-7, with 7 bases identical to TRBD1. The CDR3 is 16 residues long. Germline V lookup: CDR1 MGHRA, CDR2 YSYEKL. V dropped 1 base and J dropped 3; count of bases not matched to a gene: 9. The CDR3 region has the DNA TGCGCCAGCAGCCAAGTTATGGGACAGCCATTCTACGAGCAGTACTTC. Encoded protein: CASSQVMGQPFYEQYF.

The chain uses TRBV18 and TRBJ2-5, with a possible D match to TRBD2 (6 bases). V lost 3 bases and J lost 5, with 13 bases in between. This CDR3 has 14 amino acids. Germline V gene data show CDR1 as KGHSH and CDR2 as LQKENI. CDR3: CASSPQKGRETQYF. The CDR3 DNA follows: TGTGCCAGCTCACCTCAGAAGGGGAGGGAGACCCAGTACTTC.

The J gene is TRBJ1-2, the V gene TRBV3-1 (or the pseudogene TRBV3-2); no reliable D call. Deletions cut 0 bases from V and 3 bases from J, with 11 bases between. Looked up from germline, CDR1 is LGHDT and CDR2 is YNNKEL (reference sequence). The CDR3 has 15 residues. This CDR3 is CASSQEARSYYGYTF. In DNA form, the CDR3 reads TGTGCCAGCAGCCAAGAGGCCAGGTCTTACTATGGCTACACCTTC.

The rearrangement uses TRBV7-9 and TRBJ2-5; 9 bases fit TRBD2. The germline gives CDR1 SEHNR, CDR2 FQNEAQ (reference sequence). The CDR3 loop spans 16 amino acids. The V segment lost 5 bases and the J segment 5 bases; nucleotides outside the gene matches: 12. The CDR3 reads CASSPPGQRGAETQYF. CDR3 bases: TGTGCCAGCAGCCCTCCAGGACAGCGGGGGGCCGAGACCCAGTACTTC.

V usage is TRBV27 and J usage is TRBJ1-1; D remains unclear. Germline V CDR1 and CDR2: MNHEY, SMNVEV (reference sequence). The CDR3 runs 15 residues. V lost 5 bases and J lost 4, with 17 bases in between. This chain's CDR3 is CASSLAREVSTEAFF. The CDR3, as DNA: TGTGCCAGCAGTCTCGCCCGGGAGGTTAGCACTGAAGCTTTCTTT.

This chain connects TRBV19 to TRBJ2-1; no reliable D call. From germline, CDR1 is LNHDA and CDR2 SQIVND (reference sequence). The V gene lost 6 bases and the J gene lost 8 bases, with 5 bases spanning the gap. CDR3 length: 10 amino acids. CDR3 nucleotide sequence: TGTGCCAGTAGCTCTCATGAGCAGTTCTTC. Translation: CASSSHEQFF.

CDR3 nucleotides: TGTGCCAGCAGCGTAGCTCCCCCCGGGACAGGGGACGACGAGCAGTACTTC. Its translation: CASSVAPPGTGDDEQYF. The chain combines TRBV9 with TRBJ2-7; TRBD1 matches 10 bases. There are 17 residues in the CDR3. J lost 5 bases, V lost 0 bases, and 11 bases had no gene match. Germline V gene data show CDR1 as SGDLS and CDR2 as YYNGEE.

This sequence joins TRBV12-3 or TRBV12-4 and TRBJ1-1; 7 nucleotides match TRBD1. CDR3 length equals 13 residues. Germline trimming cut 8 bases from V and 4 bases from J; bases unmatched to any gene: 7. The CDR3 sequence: CASGPGGLTEAFF. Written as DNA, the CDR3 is TGTGCCAGCGGGCCAGGGGGACTCACTGAAGCTTTCTTT.

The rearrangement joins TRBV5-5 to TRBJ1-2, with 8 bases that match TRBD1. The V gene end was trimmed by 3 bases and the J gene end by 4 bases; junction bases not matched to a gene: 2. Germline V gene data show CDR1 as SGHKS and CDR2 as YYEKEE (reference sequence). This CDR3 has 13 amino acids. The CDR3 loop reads CASSSTGVYGYTF. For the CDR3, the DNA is TGTGCCAGCAGCTCGACAGGGGTCTATGGCTACACCTTC. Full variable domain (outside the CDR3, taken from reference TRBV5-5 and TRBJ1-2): DAGVTQSPTHLIKTRGQQVTLRCSPISGHKSVSWYQQVLGQGPQFIFQYYEKEERGRGNFPDRFSARQFPNYSSELNVNALLLGDSALYLCASSSTGVYGYTFGSGTRLTVV.

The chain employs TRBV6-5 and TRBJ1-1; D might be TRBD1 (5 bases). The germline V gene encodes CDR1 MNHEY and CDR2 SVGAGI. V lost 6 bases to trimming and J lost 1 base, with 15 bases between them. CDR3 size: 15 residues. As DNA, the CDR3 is TGTGCCAGCAGCACGCTAATAACAGGGAACACTGAAGCTTTCTTT. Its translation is CASSTLITGNTEAFF.

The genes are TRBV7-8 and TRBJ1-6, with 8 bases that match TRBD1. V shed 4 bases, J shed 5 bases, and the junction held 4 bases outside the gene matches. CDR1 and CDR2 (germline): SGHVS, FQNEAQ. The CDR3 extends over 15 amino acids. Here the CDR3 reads CASSSGQVDNSPLHF. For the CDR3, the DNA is TGTGCCAGCAGCTCGGGACAGGTTGATAATTCACCCCTCCACTTT.

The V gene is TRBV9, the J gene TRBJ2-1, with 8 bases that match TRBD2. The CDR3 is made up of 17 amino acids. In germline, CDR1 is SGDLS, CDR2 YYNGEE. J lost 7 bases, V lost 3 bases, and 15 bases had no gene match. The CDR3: CASSDSLGSGGKNEQFF. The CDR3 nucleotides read TGTGCCAGCAGCGATTCTCTGGGGAGCGGGGGTAAAAATGAGCAGTTCTTC.

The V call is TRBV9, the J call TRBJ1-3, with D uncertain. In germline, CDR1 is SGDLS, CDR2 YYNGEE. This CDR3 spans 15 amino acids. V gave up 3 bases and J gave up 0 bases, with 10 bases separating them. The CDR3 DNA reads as TGTGCCAGCAGCGACCCTCCCAGCTCTGGAAACACCATATATTTT. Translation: CASSDPPSSGNTIYF. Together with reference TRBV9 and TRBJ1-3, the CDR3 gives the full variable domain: DSGVTQTPKHLITATGQRVTLRCSPRSGDLSVYWYQQSLDQGLQFLIQYYNGEERAKGNILERFSAQQFPDLHSELNLSSLELGDSALYFCASSDPPSSGNTIYFGEGSWLTVV.

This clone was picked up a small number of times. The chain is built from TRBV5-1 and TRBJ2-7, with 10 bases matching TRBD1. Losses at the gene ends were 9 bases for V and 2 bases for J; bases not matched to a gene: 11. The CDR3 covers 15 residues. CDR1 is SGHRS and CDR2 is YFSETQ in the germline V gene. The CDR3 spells CATGEGQGRAYEQYF. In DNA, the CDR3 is TGCGCCACCGGGGAGGGACAGGGGAGAGCCTACGAGCAGTACTTC.

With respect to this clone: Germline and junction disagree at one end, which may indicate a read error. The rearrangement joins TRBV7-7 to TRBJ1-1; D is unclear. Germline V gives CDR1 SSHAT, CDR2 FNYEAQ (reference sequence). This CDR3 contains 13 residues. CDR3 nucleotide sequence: TGTGCTAGCAGCGTGACACCGAACACTGAAGCTTTCTTT. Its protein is CASSVTPNTEAFF.

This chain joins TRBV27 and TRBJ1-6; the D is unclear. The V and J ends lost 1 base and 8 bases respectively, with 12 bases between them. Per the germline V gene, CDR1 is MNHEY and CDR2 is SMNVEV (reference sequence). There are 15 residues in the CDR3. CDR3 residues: CASSLLAGWDSPLHF. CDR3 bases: TGTGCCAGCAGTTTATTGGCAGGTTGGGATTCACCCCTCCACTTT.

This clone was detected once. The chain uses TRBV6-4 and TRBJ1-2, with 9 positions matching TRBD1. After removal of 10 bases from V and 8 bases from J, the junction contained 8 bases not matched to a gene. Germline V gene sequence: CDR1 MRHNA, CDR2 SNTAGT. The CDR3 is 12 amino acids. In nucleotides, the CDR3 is TGTGCCACCCGGGACAGGGCGATAGGCTACACCTTC. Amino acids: CATRDRAIGYTF.

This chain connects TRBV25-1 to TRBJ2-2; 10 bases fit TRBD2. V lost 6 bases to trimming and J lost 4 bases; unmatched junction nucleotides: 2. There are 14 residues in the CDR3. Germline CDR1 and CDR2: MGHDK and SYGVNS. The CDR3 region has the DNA TGTGCCAGCAGACTAGCGGGGAGCACCGGGGAGCTGTTTTTT. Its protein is CASRLAGSTGELFF. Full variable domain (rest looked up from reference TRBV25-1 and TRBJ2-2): EADIYQTPRYLVIGTGKKITLECSQTMGHDKMYWYQQDPGMELHLIHYSYGVNSTEKGDLSSESTVSRIRTEHFPLTLESARPSHTSQYLCASRLAGSTGELFFGEGSRLTVL.

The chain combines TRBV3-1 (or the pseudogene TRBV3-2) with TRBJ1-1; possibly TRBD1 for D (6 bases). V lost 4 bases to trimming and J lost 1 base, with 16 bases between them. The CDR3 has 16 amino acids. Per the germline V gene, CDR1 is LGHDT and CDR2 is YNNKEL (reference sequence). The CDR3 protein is CASSRATGQANTEAFF. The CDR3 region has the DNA TGTGCCAGCAGCCGAGCGACAGGACAAGCGAACACTGAAGCTTTCTTT.

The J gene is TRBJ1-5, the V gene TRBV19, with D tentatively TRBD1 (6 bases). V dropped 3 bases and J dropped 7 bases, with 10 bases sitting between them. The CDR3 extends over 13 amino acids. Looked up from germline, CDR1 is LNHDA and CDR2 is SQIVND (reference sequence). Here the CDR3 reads CASSIGGGQPQHF. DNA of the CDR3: TGTGCCAGTAGTATCGGCGGGGGCCAGCCCCAGCATTTT.

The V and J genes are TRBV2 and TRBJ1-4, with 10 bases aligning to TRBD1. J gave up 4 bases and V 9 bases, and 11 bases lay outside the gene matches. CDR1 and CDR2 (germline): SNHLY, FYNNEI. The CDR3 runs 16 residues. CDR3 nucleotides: TGTGCCAGGTCGAGGACAGGGGGAAGGAGTAATGAAAAACTGTTTTTT. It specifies CARSRTGGRSNEKLFF.

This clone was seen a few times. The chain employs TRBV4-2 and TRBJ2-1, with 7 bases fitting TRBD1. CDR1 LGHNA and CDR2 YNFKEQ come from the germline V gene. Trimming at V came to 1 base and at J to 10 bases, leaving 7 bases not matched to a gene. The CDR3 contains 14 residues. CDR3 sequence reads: CASSQVGQSFEQFF. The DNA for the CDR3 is TGTGCCAGCAGCCAAGTGGGACAGTCCTTCGAGCAGTTCTTC.

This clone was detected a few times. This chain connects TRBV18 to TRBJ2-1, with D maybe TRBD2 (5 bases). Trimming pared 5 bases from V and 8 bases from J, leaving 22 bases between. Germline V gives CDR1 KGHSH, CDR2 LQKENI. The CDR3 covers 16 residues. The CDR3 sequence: CASSASGIYLDHEQFF. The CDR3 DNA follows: TGTGCCAGCTCAGCAAGCGGAATCTATCTAGACCATGAGCAGTTCTTC.

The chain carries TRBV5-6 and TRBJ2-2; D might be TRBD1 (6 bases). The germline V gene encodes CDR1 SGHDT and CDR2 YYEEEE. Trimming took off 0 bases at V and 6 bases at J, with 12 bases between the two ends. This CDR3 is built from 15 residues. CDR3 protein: CASSLDRAPPGELFF. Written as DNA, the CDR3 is TGTGCCAGCAGCTTGGACAGGGCCCCACCCGGGGAGCTGTTTTTT.

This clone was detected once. For the CDR3, the DNA is TGCGCCAGCAGATTGCTCCGCTACTGGACAGGGGGCGAGTCGACTGAGCAGTACTTC. This gives the protein CASRLLRYWTGGESTEQYF. The chain employs TRBV23-1 and TRBJ2-7; 11 nucleotides align to TRBD1. TRBV23-1 belongs to the ORF category, with a function that is uncertain. The CDR3 sequence is 19 residues long. Losses at the gene ends were 6 bases for V and 7 bases for J; bases not matched to a gene: 23.